The 32 T cell receptor beta chains given below trace back to one sample, sequenced in a study of metastatic and nonmetastatic thyroid tumors. No patient had received any treatment before thyroid surgery. TCRdb reanalyzed the PCR reads via MiXCR. The sample holds tens of thousands of clones, 20% seen once. The material sequenced was blood. The receptors shown here come from a female donor with papillary thyroid cancer or a benign thyroid nodule (not recorded which). Some clones in this sample may be carry-over from other donors' samples.

This clone has ten or more counts. The CDR3 nucleotides are TGCGCCAGCAGCTTGGAAGGGGCCGGATACGAGCAGTACTTC. Its protein is CASSLEGAGYEQYF. The chain links TRBV5-1 to TRBJ2-7; D might be TRBD1 (5 bases). The CDR3 is 14 residues long. CDR1 and CDR2 from the germline V gene are SGHRS and YFSETQ. With 0 bases removed from V and 4 bases from J, the gap between germline ends came to 11 bases. Together with reference TRBV5-1 and TRBJ2-7, the CDR3 gives the full variable domain: KAGVTQTPRYLIKTRGQQVTLSCSPISGHRSVSWYQQTPGQGLQFLFEYFSETQRNKGNFPGRFSGRQFSNSRSEMNVSTLELGDSALYLCASSLEGAGYEQYFGPGTRLTVT.

This chain connects TRBV7-9 to TRBJ2-7, with D maybe TRBD1 (6 bases). This CDR3 is built from 13 residues. Germline CDR1 is SEHNR and CDR2 is FQNEAQ (reference sequence). V lost 5 bases and J lost 3, with 11 bases in between. The CDR3 sequence is CASSPPDSYEQYF. CDR3 bases: TGTGCCAGCAGCCCCCCGGACAGCTACGAGCAGTACTTC.

The gene calls are TRBV30 and TRBJ1-2, with D uncertain. This CDR3 contains 14 residues. From germline, CDR1 is GTSNPN and CDR2 SVGIG (reference sequence). Trimming removed 3 bases from V and 5 bases from J, with 16 bases in between. The CDR3 protein is CAWSHNCGGYGYTF. CDR3 DNA sequence: TGTGCCTGGAGCCACAATTGTGGTGGGTATGGCTACACCTTC.

The gene calls are TRBV6-1 and TRBJ1-1, with a tentative D call TRBD1 (6 bases). The CDR3 contains 11 residues. V was trimmed by 5 bases and J by 11 bases, leaving 12 bases between them. Germline V gives CDR1 MNHNS, CDR2 SASEGT. CDR3 DNA: TGTGCCAGCAGTCCCGGACAGTCGGCTTTCTTT. Protein product: CASSPGQSAFF.

This clone was seen a few times. A much larger clonotype is one base distant, so this may be a read error. The CDR3 DNA reads TGTGCCATCAGCAGTAAACCGGGACATGGGATTGAAAAACTGTTTTTT. It encodes CAISSKPGHGIEKLFF. The rearrangement joins TRBV10-3 to TRBJ1-4; a weak D match, TRBD1 (6 bases). Trimming shortened V by 6 bases and J by 7 bases, and 21 bases separated the two germline ends. From germline, CDR1 is ENHRY and CDR2 SYGVKD. This CDR3 has 16 amino acids.

The table lists this clone with a few counts. The chain has TRBV6-1 and TRBJ1-5, with a weak D call TRBD1 (5 bases). The CDR3 covers 16 residues. CDR1 is MNHNS and CDR2 is SASEGT in the germline V gene. V gave up 4 bases and J gave up 0 bases, with 13 bases separating them. CDR3 in DNA: TGTGCCAGCAGTGTGCCCCGGGACGTTAGCAATCAGCCCCAGCATTTT. It is translated as CASSVPRDVSNQPQHF.

This clone was seen repeatedly, ten times or more. J is TRBJ2-6 and V is TRBV30, with D uncertain. V lost 8 bases, J lost 1 base, and 12 bases lay in between. The CDR3 has 14 residues. Germline CDR1 and CDR2: GTSNPN and SVGIG (reference sequence). CDR3 protein: CAGMGLSGANVLTF. DNA of the CDR3: TGTGCCGGGATGGGATTATCTGGGGCCAACGTCCTGACTTTC.

This clone appeared many times. The chain carries TRBV25-1 and TRBJ2-3; the match to TRBD2 covers 10 bases. Germline CDR1 and CDR2: MGHDK and SYGVNS. Germline trimming cut 4 bases from V and 2 bases from J; bases unmatched to any gene: 6. The CDR3 sequence is 16 residues long. The CDR3 DNA reads as TGTGCCAGCAGTGGACTAGCGGGCATAGCCACAGATACGCAGTATTTT. Amino acid sequence: CASSGLAGIATDTQYF. The full variable domain, completed using reference TRBV25-1 and TRBJ2-3, is EADIYQTPRYLVIGTGKKITLECSQTMGHDKMYWYQQDPGMELHLIHYSYGVNSTEKGDLSSESTVSRIRTEHFPLTLESARPSHTSQYLCASSGLAGIATDTQYFGPGTRLTVL.

The rearrangement uses TRBV9 and TRBJ2-7; 8 bases are shared with TRBD2. J lost 5 bases, V lost 2 bases, and 6 bases had no gene match. The CDR3 is 14 amino acids. Looked up from germline, CDR1 is SGDLS and CDR2 is YYNGEE. The CDR3 sequence: CASSVSGGRDEQYF. In DNA, the CDR3 is TGTGCCAGCAGCGTGAGCGGGGGTCGGGACGAGCAGTACTTC.

This clone is categorized as medium-sized. The V and J genes are TRBV7-2 and TRBJ1-6; D remains unclear. CDR3 length: 14 amino acids. The germline V gene has CDR1 SGHTA and CDR2 FQGNSA. V dropped 1 base and J dropped 10 bases, with 11 bases sitting between them. The CDR3 region is CASSLVRSSSPLHF. DNA of the CDR3: TGTGCCAGCAGCTTAGTACGGTCGAGCTCACCCCTCCACTTT. The full variable domain, with the rest looked up from reference TRBV7-2 and TRBJ1-6, is GAGVSQSPSNKVTEKGKDVELRCDPISGHTALYWYRQSLGQGLEFLIYFQGNSAPDKSGLPSDRFSAERTGGSVSTLTIQRTQQEDSAVYLCASSLVRSSSPLHFGNGTRLTVT.

This clone was found many times. This chain's CDR3 is CASSPRVNYEQYF. CDR3 nucleotides: TGTGCCAGCAGCCCTCGGGTGAACTACGAGCAGTACTTC. The V gene is TRBV5-6, the J gene TRBJ2-7, with unresolved D. Germline values: CDR1 SGHDT, CDR2 YYEEEE. The V and J ends lost 4 bases and 3 bases respectively, with 11 bases between them. CDR3 size: 13 residues.

V and J are TRBV3-1 and TRBJ2-3; D is unclear. CDR1 is LGHDT, CDR2 YNNKEL, per germline (reference sequence). The CDR3 totals 14 residues. V was clipped by 4 bases and J by 0 bases, with 8 bases between them. In nucleotides, the CDR3 is TGTGCCAGCAGCCGTCTCGGGAGCACAGATACGCAGTATTTT. Its translation: CASSRLGSTDTQYF.

This clone was recorded many times. The chain recombines TRBV7-2 with TRBJ1-5; TRBD1 matches at 8 bases. The CDR3 spans 14 residues. Germline CDR1 is SGHTA and CDR2 is FQGNSA. J lost 7 bases, V lost 4 bases, and 6 bases had no gene match. The CDR3, as DNA: TGTGCCAGCAGCTACTACGACAGGGGACAGCCCCAGCATTTT. Protein: CASSYYDRGQPQHF.

This clone was detected a few times. This CDR3 fails to terminate in the conserved phenylalanine or tryptophan, so it likely reflects a read error. It is unclear where the CDR3 begins or ends on the DNA, so no DNA is shown, and the CDR3 is as TCRdb lists it. The CDR3 is CSARRQLAGAPPRL. V gene TRBV20-1 combines with J gene TRBJ2-1; TRBD2 is the table's D call, not checked against the DNA. Germline loops: CDR1 DFQATT, CDR2 SNEGSKA (reference sequence). The CDR3 length equals 14 residues, ends included.

This clone was seen ten or more times. The CDR3 sequence is CASILQGRDWETQYF. In DNA, the CDR3 is TGTGCCAGCATCCTACAGGGCCGGGACTGGGAGACCCAGTACTTC. This sequence joins TRBV6-2 or TRBV6-3 and TRBJ2-5; tentatively, D is TRBD1 or TRBD2 (6 bases each). CDR1 is MNHEY, CDR2 SVGEGT, per germline. The CDR3 is 15 residues long. Trimming cost V 7 bases and J 5 bases, with 20 bases left between them.

This clone was observed many times. This could be a read error, since a much larger clone is one nucleotide away. The chain carries TRBV7-9 and TRBJ1-2; no definite D call. The germline CDR1 and CDR2 sequences are SEHNR and FQNEAQ (reference sequence). V was clipped by 5 bases and J by 3 bases, with 7 bases between them. The CDR3 spans 12 residues. CDR3 protein: CASSRVDYGYTF. In DNA form, the CDR3 reads TGTGCCAGCAGCAGGGTTGACTATGGCTACACCTTC. The full variable domain, rest sourced from reference TRBV7-9 and TRBJ1-2, is DTGVSQNPRHKITKRGQNVTFRCDPISEHNRLYWYRQTLGQGPEFLTYFQNEAQLEKSRLLSDRFSAERPKGSFSTLEIQRTEQGDSAMYLCASSRVDYGYTFGSGTRLTVV.

This clone was recorded many times. The V and J genes are TRBV2 and TRBJ2-5, with TRBD2 as a possible D gene (5 bases). With 1 base removed from V and 2 bases from J, the gap between germline ends came to 11 bases. The CDR3 covers 15 residues. Per the germline V gene, CDR1 is SNHLY and CDR2 is FYNNEI. CDR3 amino acids: CASSEGGSGQETQYF. The CDR3 DNA reads as TGTGCCAGCAGTGAAGGAGGGAGCGGACAAGAGACCCAGTACTTC.

This clone was counted many times. One junction end disagrees with the germline gene, perhaps due to a read error. The chain carries TRBV19 and TRBJ2-1; D gene uncertain. Per the germline V gene, CDR1 is LNHDA and CDR2 is SQIVND (reference sequence). The CDR3 length is 14 residues. CDR3 nucleotides: TGTGCCAGTAGTATAGAGCTGGCGAACAATGAGCGGTTCTTC. It is translated as CASSIELANNERFF.

This clone was counted many times. V gene TRBV11-2 combines with J gene TRBJ1-3; D is possibly TRBD1 (5 bases). The CDR3 has 14 residues. V gave up 5 bases and J gave up 1 base, with 9 bases separating them. Germline CDR1 is SGHAT and CDR2 is FQNNGV. CDR3 loop: CASSATGSGNTIYF. DNA for the CDR3: TGTGCCAGCAGCGCAACAGGATCTGGAAACACCATATATTTT. The variable domain in full, completed from reference TRBV11-2 and TRBJ1-3, reads EAGVAQSPRYKIIEKRQSVAFWCNPISGHATLYWYQQILGQGPKLLIQFQNNGVVDDSQLPKDRFSAERLKGVDSTLKIQPAKLEDSAVYLCASSATGSGNTIYFGEGSWLTVV.

The V call is TRBV19, the J call TRBJ2-2, with TRBD2 matching 11 bases. Germline lookup yields CDR1 LNHDA and CDR2 SQIVND (reference sequence). This CDR3 has 19 residues. Trimming took 7 bases from V and 4 from J; bases not matched to a gene: 17. CDR3 coding DNA: TGTGCCAGTATCCCTAGCGGGGGGACGTATACGCGAGGCACCGGGGAGCTGTTTTTT. This gives the protein CASIPSGGTYTRGTGELFF. Full variable domain (outside the CDR3, taken from reference TRBV19 and TRBJ2-2): DGGITQSPKYLFRKEGQNVTLSCEQNLNHDAMYWYRQDPGQGLRLIYYSQIVNDFQKGDIAEGYSVSREKKESFPLTVTSAQKNPTAFYLCASIPSGGTYTRGTGELFFGEGSRLTVL.

In its sample, this clone was seen many times. The chain is built from TRBV30 and TRBJ2-7, with D possibly being TRBD1 (6 bases). V gave up 3 bases and J gave up 6 bases, with 12 bases separating them. CDR3 length equals 12 residues. Per germline, CDR1 GTSNPN and CDR2 SVGIG (reference sequence). In nucleotides, the CDR3 is TGTGCCTGGAGCTCAGGGGTGTCCGAGCAGTACTTC. It translates to CAWSSGVSEQYF.

This clone was picked up one time. The genes are TRBV9 and TRBJ2-1; TRBD2 matches 8 bases. Trimming at V came to 3 bases and at J to 6 bases, leaving 2 bases not matched to a gene. Germline V CDR1 and CDR2: SGDLS, YYNGEE. CDR3 length: 13 amino acids. The DNA for the CDR3 is TGTGCCAGCAGCGGCGGGACTAGCAATGAGCAGTTCTTC. Amino acid sequence: CASSGGTSNEQFF.

The V call is TRBV5-1, the J call TRBJ2-1; possibly TRBD2 for D (5 bases). The CDR3 spans 14 residues. The V end was cut by 4 bases, the J end by 10 bases, with 18 bases between. Germline V lookup: CDR1 SGHRS, CDR2 YFSETQ. In DNA, the CDR3 is TGCGCCAGCAGCCCCTCCGGGAACACGGGGGAGCAGTTCTTC. Amino acids: CASSPSGNTGEQFF. Full variable domain (remainder filled in from reference TRBV5-1 and TRBJ2-1): KAGVTQTPRYLIKTRGQQVTLSCSPISGHRSVSWYQQTPGQGLQFLFEYFSETQRNKGNFPGRFSGRQFSNSRSEMNVSTLELGDSALYLCASSPSGNTGEQFFGPGTRLTVL.

This chain uses TRBV4-3 with TRBJ2-1; tentative D call: TRBD2 (6 bases). V lost 0 bases to trimming and J lost 5 bases, with 11 bases between them. Germline CDR1 reads LGHNA; CDR2 reads YSLEER. This CDR3 comprises 15 residues. The CDR3 here is CASSQDSGLNNEQFF. The CDR3 DNA is TGCGCCAGCAGCCAAGATAGCGGCTTGAACAATGAGCAGTTCTTC.

This clone was seen ten or more times. The gene calls are TRBV16 and TRBJ1-4, with D possibly being TRBD1 (5 bases). Looked up from germline, CDR1 is KGHSY and CDR2 is FQNENV. The ends were cut back, 3 bases at V and 8 bases at J, with 16 bases in the middle. The CDR3 runs 15 residues. The CDR3 here is CASSHGDPLTEKLFF. CDR3 DNA: TGTGCCAGCAGCCACGGGGACCCACTGACGGAAAAACTGTTTTTT.

This clone was counted ten times or more. A read error may be the cause here, since a much bigger clone is one base away. The rearrangement joins TRBV12-5 to TRBJ2-7; perhaps TRBD1 as D (6 bases). Germline CDR1 and CDR2: LGHNT and FRNRAP. The CDR3 totals 14 residues. CDR3 region: CASGPKDRSYERYF. The DNA of the CDR3 is TGTGCTAGTGGTCCAAAAGACAGGTCCTACGAGCGGTACTTC.

This clone was detected ten times or more. This sequence joins TRBV5-8 and TRBJ1-1; D is possibly TRBD1 (5 bases). This CDR3 comprises 14 residues. The V gene lost 4 bases and the J gene lost 6 bases, with 16 bases spanning the gap. Germline V CDR1 and CDR2: SGHTS, YDEGEE. The CDR3 sequence: CASSLGGGIPEAFF. The CDR3 DNA reads TGTGCCAGCAGCCTGGGGGGGGGAATTCCTGAAGCTTTCTTT.

This clone was found many times. This may come from a read error, since a much larger clone is one base off. The chain combines TRBV5-1 with TRBJ2-5; D gene uncertain. The V end was cut by 2 bases, the J end by 8 bases, with 19 bases between. The germline gives CDR1 SGHRS, CDR2 YFSETQ. The CDR3 is made up of 15 amino acids. CDR3 in amino acids: CASSFGGSRMETQYF. In nucleotides, the CDR3 is TGCGCCAGCAGCTTCGGCGGCAGCCGAATGGAAACCCAGTACTTC.

This clone ranks as medium-sized (0.01 to 0.1%). The chain links TRBV12-3 or TRBV12-4 to TRBJ2-1, with 7 bases lining up with TRBD2. V lost 5 bases and J lost 3; bases outside the gene matches: 13. This CDR3 has 17 amino acids. The DNA for the CDR3 is TGTGCCAGCAGTCCTGGACTAGTAGGTTCTTACTACAATGAGCAGTTCTTC. It specifies CASSPGLVGSYYNEQFF.

In this sample, this clone turned up a few times. The gene calls are TRBV4-1 and TRBJ1-1; 7 bases match TRBD1. Losses at the gene ends were 4 bases for V and 4 bases for J; bases not matched to a gene: 15. Per the germline V gene, CDR1 is MGHRA and CDR2 is YSYEKL. The CDR3 totals 17 residues. In DNA, the CDR3 is TGCGCCAGCAGCCGCTCCTACTCCGGGACAGACGGCACTGAAGCTTTCTTT. This translates into CASSRSYSGTDGTEAFF.

There are many counts of this clone. The V gene is TRBV11-2, the J gene TRBJ2-7, with D possibly TRBD2 on 6 matching bases. V lost 0 bases and J lost 6, with 18 bases in between. The CDR3 runs 16 residues. Germline CDR1 is SGHAT and CDR2 is FQNNGV. In DNA, the CDR3 is TGTGCCAGCAGCTTAGAATCGGGGTCGGGAGTCTCCGAGCAGTACTTC. The encoded protein is CASSLESGSGVSEQYF.

This clone was picked up many times. The V gene is TRBV20-1, the J gene TRBJ2-3; maybe TRBD2 (6 bases). Germline V gene data show CDR1 as DFQATT and CDR2 as SNEGSKA (reference sequence). Trimming stripped 3 bases from V and 0 bases from J, with 19 bases between. The CDR3 consists of 17 residues. The CDR3 DNA sequence: TGCAGTGCTAGTGGGCAGCGGGCCCCCGGGAGCACAGATACGCAGTATTTT. Its protein product is CSASGQRAPGSTDTQYF.